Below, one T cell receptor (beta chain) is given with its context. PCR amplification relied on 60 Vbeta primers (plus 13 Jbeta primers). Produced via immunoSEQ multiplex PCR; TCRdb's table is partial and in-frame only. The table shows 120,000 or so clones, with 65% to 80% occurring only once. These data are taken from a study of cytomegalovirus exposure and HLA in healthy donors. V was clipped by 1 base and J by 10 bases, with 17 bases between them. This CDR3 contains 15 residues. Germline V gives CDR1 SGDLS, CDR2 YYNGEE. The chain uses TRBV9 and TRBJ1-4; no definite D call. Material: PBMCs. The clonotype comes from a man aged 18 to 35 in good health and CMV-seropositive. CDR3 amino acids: CASSVNVDGVGKLFF. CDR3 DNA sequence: TGTGCCAGCAGCGTAAATGTGGACGGGGTCGGAAAACTGTTTTTT.